This TCR beta chain came from a study of blood T cell repertoires in COVID-19. Whole-study context: In each case, the material was cDNA or gDNA derived from T cells, B-cell-depleted T cells, or PBMCs.

Germline V lookup: CDR1 SGHTA, CDR2 FQGNSA. Trimming shortened V by 2 bases and J by 0 bases, and 16 bases separated the two germline ends. The CDR3 has 18 amino acids. As originally analysed: Cell counts per sample came from amplifying reference gene primers. TCRdb keeps only in-frame clones here, not all; method: immunoSEQ multiplex PCR. The DNA was the basis for D and trimming; V, J and clone size are from that table. This sample has some 80,000 clones, with 82% found just once. The TCR was taken from a woman between 65 and 79 years old with acute or convalescent COVID-19. V usage is TRBV7-2 and J usage is TRBJ2-2; D might be TRBD2 (6 bases). The source material was peripheral blood. The CDR3 loop is CASSLISVGLTNTGELFF. The CDR3 nucleotides are TGTGCCAGCAGCTTAATATCGGTGGGACTTACGAACACCGGGGAGCTGTTTTTT. The full variable domain, with the rest looked up from reference TRBV7-2 and TRBJ2-2, is GAGVSQSPSNKVTEKGKDVELRCDPISGHTALYWYRQSLGQGLEFLIYFQGNSAPDKSGLPSDRFSAERTGGSVSTLTIQRTQQEDSAVYLCASSLISVGLTNTGELFFGEGSRLTVL.